The 15 T cell receptor beta chains below all came from one sample that was sequenced in a study of cytomegalovirus exposure and HLA in healthy donors. Generated by immunoSEQ multiplex PCR, the TCRdb table keeps only in-frame clones and is missing some. The sample holds some 320,000 clones, roughly nine tenths seen once. Sequenced material: PBMCs. The receptors derive from a woman aged 25-40 years in good health and CMV-seropositive.

The chain joins TRBV7-2 to TRBJ1-1; TRBD1 might be the D (6 bases). Germline CDR1 and CDR2: SGHTA and FQGNSA. V was trimmed by 5 bases and J by 0 bases, leaving 19 bases between them. CDR3 length equals 17 residues. The CDR3 protein is CASSPGPKGVMNTEAFF. The CDR3 coding sequence is TGTGCCAGCAGCCCTGGGCCAAAGGGGGTAATGAACACTGAAGCTTTCTTT.

The chain is built from TRBV27 and TRBJ2-5, with TRBD2 as a possible D gene (5 bases). The V end lost 6 bases, the J end lost 5 bases, and 13 bases lay between the germline ends. The CDR3 is 13 amino acids. Germline V gives CDR1 MNHEY, CDR2 SMNVEV (reference sequence). The CDR3 sequence: CASRSLARETQYF. Here the CDR3 DNA reads TGTGCCAGCAGATCCCTAGCCCGGGAGACCCAGTACTTC.

This clone is a singleton in its sample. The V and J genes are TRBV6-5 and TRBJ2-1, with D possibly matching TRBD2 (5 bases). The germline V gene encodes CDR1 MNHEY and CDR2 SVGAGI. The CDR3 runs 15 residues. The ends were cut back, 6 bases at V and 1 base at J, with 13 bases in the middle. DNA for the CDR3: TGTGCCAGCAGCCTACTAGGAGGTTCCTACAATGAGCAGTTCTTC. It yields the protein CASSLLGGSYNEQFF.

This clone occurred a few times. The rearrangement uses TRBV7-2 and TRBJ1-1; D gene unclear. The germline V and J ends were trimmed by 4 bases and 2 bases, with 8 bases remaining between them. The germline V gene encodes CDR1 SGHTA and CDR2 FQGNSA. The CDR3 is 13 residues long. CDR3 bases: TGTGCCAGCAGCTCGACGGTCAACACTGAAGCTTTCTTT. Translation: CASSSTVNTEAFF.

The chain uses TRBV7-9 and TRBJ2-2, with D possibly TRBD1 on 6 matching bases. Germline V lookup: CDR1 SEHNR, CDR2 FQNEAQ (reference sequence). The CDR3 runs 14 residues. Trimming left V 6 bases short and J 1 base short, with 9 bases between. The chain's CDR3 is CASRVQGNTGELFF. In DNA, the CDR3 is TGTGCCAGCAGGGTACAGGGGAACACCGGGGAGCTGTTTTTT.

The rearrangement joins TRBV7-2 to TRBJ2-1; TRBD1 is a possible D gene (6 bases). V was clipped by 3 bases and J by 7 bases, with 13 bases between them. CDR1 SGHTA and CDR2 FQGNSA come from the germline V gene. This CDR3 contains 14 residues. CDR3 coding DNA: TGTGCCAGCAGCTTTAAGGGGGTGGGGAATGAGCAGTTCTTC. The encoded protein is CASSFKGVGNEQFF.

The chain uses TRBV11-3 and TRBJ2-1, with TRBD2 matching 10 bases. Germline lookup yields CDR1 SGHNT and CDR2 YENEEA. The V and J ends lost 1 base and 0 bases, in that order; junction bases with no gene match: 0. The CDR3 extends over 16 amino acids. CDR3 amino acids: CASSLGLAGSYNEQFF. CDR3 in DNA: TGTGCCAGCAGCTTAGGACTAGCGGGCTCCTACAATGAGCAGTTCTTC.

The J gene is TRBJ2-5, the V gene TRBV28, with D perhaps TRBD2 (6 bases). V lost 3 bases and J lost 4, with 12 bases in between. CDR1 is MDHEN, CDR2 SYDVKM, per germline. This CDR3 comprises 14 residues. DNA for the CDR3: TGTGCCAGCAGTTTTTCGTCAGCGGGAGAGACCCAGTACTTC. Protein: CASSFSSAGETQYF.

The V call is TRBV5-8, the J call TRBJ1-5; no reliable D call. The CDR3 consists of 20 residues. Trimming pared 4 bases from V and 1 base from J, leaving 27 bases between. The germline V gene has CDR1 SGHTS and CDR2 YDEGEE. CDR3 protein: CASSHESGSRPRISNQPQHF. CDR3 bases: TGTGCCAGCAGCCACGAATCCGGGTCCCGGCCCCGAATAAGCAATCAGCCCCAGCATTTT.

This clone was seen only once. The V and J genes are TRBV15 and TRBJ2-1; weak D call: TRBD2 (5 bases). The CDR3 has 17 amino acids. Trimming removed 4 bases from V and 2 bases from J, with 18 bases in between. Germline V gene data show CDR1 as LNHNV and CDR2 as YYDKDF (reference sequence). The CDR3 DNA follows: TGTGCCACCAGCATAGCGATCGACACGACAACCTACAATGAGCAGTTCTTC. As protein: CATSIAIDTTTYNEQFF.

CDR3 coding DNA: TGTGCCAGCAGTGAAGCGCTTCGGTACGAGCAGTACTTC. It translates to CASSEALRYEQYF. The genes are TRBV6-1 and TRBJ2-7, with D hard to call. CDR1 is MNHNS and CDR2 is SASEGT in the germline V gene. CDR3 length equals 13 residues. V was shortened by 0 bases and J by 4 bases, with 7 bases between the two germline ends.

The chain combines TRBV4-2 with TRBJ2-2, with TRBD2 as a possible D gene (6 bases). Germline V gene sequence: CDR1 LGHNA, CDR2 YNFKEQ. The CDR3 runs 17 residues. Trimming stripped 1 base from V and 2 bases from J, with 14 bases between. CDR3 sequence reads: CASSQVTGLANTGELFF. Here the CDR3 DNA reads TGTGCCAGCAGCCAAGTCACGGGACTGGCTAACACCGGGGAGCTGTTTTTT.

The rearrangement uses TRBV29-1 and TRBJ2-1; 8 nucleotides match TRBD2. CDR1 and CDR2 (germline): SQVTM, ANQGSEA. The CDR3 sequence is 16 residues long. V lost 5 bases to trimming and J lost 6 bases; unmatched junction nucleotides: 15. In nucleotides, the CDR3 is TGCAGCGTTATTACGTTTGGGACTAGTGGGCTCAATGAGCAGTTCTTC. Its protein product is CSVITFGTSGLNEQFF.

This rearrangement joins TRBV27 to TRBJ1-2; D call uncertain. Germline CDR1 and CDR2: MNHEY and SMNVEV (reference sequence). Trimming removed 4 bases at V and 3 bases at J, with 24 bases between. The CDR3 has 18 amino acids. DNA for the CDR3: TGTGCCAGCAGTTCTATATTTCCCCTCAGAGGAAGTGACTATGGCTACACCTTC. Its protein is CASSSIFPLRGSDYGYTF.

The V and J genes are TRBV2 and TRBJ2-7; the match to TRBD2 covers 8 bases. Germline loops: CDR1 SNHLY, CDR2 FYNNEI. The ends lost 2 bases at V and 2 bases at J; junction bases unmatched: 8. The CDR3 contains 16 residues. For the CDR3, the DNA is TGTGCCAGCAGTGAACCCGAAGGCGGGGGGACCTACGAGCAGTACTTC. Its protein product is CASSEPEGGGTYEQYF.